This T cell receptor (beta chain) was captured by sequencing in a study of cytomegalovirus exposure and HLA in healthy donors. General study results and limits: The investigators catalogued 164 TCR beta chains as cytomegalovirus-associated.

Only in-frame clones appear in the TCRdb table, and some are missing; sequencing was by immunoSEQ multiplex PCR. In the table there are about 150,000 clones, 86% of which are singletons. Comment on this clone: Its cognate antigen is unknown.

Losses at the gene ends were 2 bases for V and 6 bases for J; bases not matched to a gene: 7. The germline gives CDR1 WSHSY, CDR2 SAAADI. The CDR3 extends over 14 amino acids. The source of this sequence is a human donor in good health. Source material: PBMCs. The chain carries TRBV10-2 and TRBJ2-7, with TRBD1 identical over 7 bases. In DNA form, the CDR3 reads TGCGCCAGCAGTGAGGACAGGGCCCTCCGCGAGCAGTACTTC. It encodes CASSEDRALREQYF.